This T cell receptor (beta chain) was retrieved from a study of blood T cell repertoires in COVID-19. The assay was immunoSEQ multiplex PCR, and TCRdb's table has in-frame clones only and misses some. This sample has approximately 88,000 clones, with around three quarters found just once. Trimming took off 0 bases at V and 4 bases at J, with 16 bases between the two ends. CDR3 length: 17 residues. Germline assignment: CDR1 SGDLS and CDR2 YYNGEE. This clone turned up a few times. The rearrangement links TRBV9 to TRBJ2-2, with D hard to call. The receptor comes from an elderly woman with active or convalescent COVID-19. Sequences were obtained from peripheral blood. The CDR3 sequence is CASSVEPPLETTGELFF. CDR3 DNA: TGTGCCAGCAGCGTAGAGCCCCCGCTTGAAACCACCGGGGAGCTGTTTTTT.